This T cell receptor (beta chain) came from a study of T-cell reconstitution after alpha-beta-depleted transplantation in children. Study-level findings and limits: Counts and diversity of T cells one year after transplant came mostly from newly produced T cells. Reports say that about two months after transplant, the alpha-beta T cells came out of several hundred graft clones that had expanded. In some patients, recipient T cells and intrathymic progenitors surviving conditioning explained high day-60 diversity.

This clonotype was counted between two and nine times. No antigen is known for it. Unique molecular identifiers were used in preparing the TCRbeta library. TCRdb reanalysed the PCR reads using MiXCR and keeps one entry per CDR3 protein. Of roughly 570,000 distinct CDR3 sequences in the sample, over 25% are singletons; the top ten hold 30% to 45%. CDR3 length: 13 residues. The germline gives CDR1 SQVTM, CDR2 ANQGSEA. Trimming took off 5 bases at V and 0 bases at J, with 10 bases between the two ends. The V and J genes are TRBV29-1 and TRBJ1-1; D gene ambiguous. This clonotype was obtained from a boy in the first two years of life with Wiskott-Aldrich syndrome, due to receive a stem cell transplant. The source was PBMCs, collected before TCRalphabeta/CD19-depleted stem cell transplant. The CDR3 loop is CSVRVRVNTEAFF. DNA for the CDR3: TGCAGCGTTAGGGTCAGAGTGAACACTGAAGCTTTCTTT.